This passage covers 9 T cell receptor beta chains from one sample sequenced in a study of early T cells in non-severe SARS-CoV-2 infection. TCRdb independently ran MiXCR on the 5' RACE reads; one entry per CDR3 protein. The sample contains more than 85,000 distinct CDR3 sequences, 16% of which appear only once. The sample in question was whole blood, obtained at baseline. The receptors were gathered from an adult who was a healthcare worker with PCR-confirmed SARS-CoV-2 infection or an uninfected control (not recorded which).

This clonotype was seen repeatedly, ten times or more. V and J are TRBV7-9 and TRBJ1-5; D gene ambiguous. Trimming shortened V by 3 bases and J by 6 bases, and 6 bases separated the two germline ends. There are 12 residues in the CDR3. Germline V gives CDR1 SEHNR, CDR2 FQNEAQ (reference sequence). DNA of the CDR3: TGTGCCAGCAGCTTGGTGGGTCAGCCCCAGCATTTT. Amino acids: CASSLVGQPQHF. The complete variable domain, with remaining parts taken from reference TRBV7-9 and TRBJ1-5, reads DTGVSQNPRHKITKRGQNVTFRCDPISEHNRLYWYRQTLGQGPEFLTYFQNEAQLEKSRLLSDRFSAERPKGSFSTLEIQRTEQGDSAMYLCASSLVGQPQHFGDGTRLSIL.

V usage is TRBV20-1 and J usage is TRBJ2-7; a possible D gene is TRBD2 (6 bases). Trimming left V 4 bases short and J 3 bases short, with 13 bases between. In germline, CDR1 is DFQATT, CDR2 SNEGSKA (reference sequence). This CDR3 comprises 13 residues. The CDR3 region is CSANIAAVYEQYF. The CDR3 coding sequence is TGCAGTGCTAACATAGCGGCGGTCTACGAGCAGTACTTC.

This clonotype was detected only once. This chain uses TRBV12-3 or TRBV12-4 with TRBJ1-1, with a possible D match to TRBD1 (5 bases). With 6 bases removed from V and 1 base from J, the gap between germline ends came to 12 bases. The CDR3 loop spans 14 amino acids. The CDR3 here is CASRAGTQNTEAFF. CDR3 bases: TGTGCCAGCAGGGCCGGGACCCAGAACACTGAAGCTTTCTTT.

Only a few counts were recorded for this clonotype. V gene TRBV20-1 combines with J gene TRBJ2-1; D gene ambiguous. This CDR3 region has 15 residues. Looked up from germline, CDR1 is DFQATT and CDR2 is SNEGSKA (reference sequence). V was cut by 8 bases and J by 0 bases, with 17 bases left in between. The CDR3 nucleotides read TGCAGTCCAACCTCCTGGGTGGGCTCCTACAATGAGCAGTTCTTC. Protein product: CSPTSWVGSYNEQFF.

The rearrangement links TRBV5-1 to TRBJ2-3, with D possibly matching TRBD2 (5 bases). Germline loops: CDR1 SGHRS, CDR2 YFSETQ. The CDR3 extends over 15 amino acids. The ends were cut back, 3 bases at V and 0 bases at J, with 11 bases in the middle. The CDR3 is CASSSAAASTDTQYF. In DNA, the CDR3 is TGCGCCAGCAGCTCCGCAGCGGCAAGCACAGATACGCAGTATTTT.

The V gene is TRBV20-1, the J gene TRBJ2-1; 9 positions match TRBD2. This CDR3 has 16 residues. Germline assignment: CDR1 DFQATT and CDR2 SNEGSKA (reference sequence). J was trimmed by 7 bases and V by 0 bases; bases with no gene match: 10. CDR3 loop: CSARDNVAGDVNEQFF. The DNA of the CDR3 is TGCAGTGCTAGAGATAATGTAGCGGGGGATGTAAATGAGCAGTTCTTC.

The J gene is TRBJ1-2, the V gene TRBV10-3; the D is unclear. Per germline, CDR1 ENHRY and CDR2 SYGVKD. CDR3 length: 11 amino acids. V lost 11 bases and J lost 7, with 14 bases in between. CDR3 DNA sequence: TGTGCCCCCCACGCCCAGTGTGGCTACACCTTC. Translated, it gives CAPHAQCGYTF.

This chain links TRBV5-5 with TRBJ2-1; D is possibly TRBD2 (6 bases). V was trimmed by 7 bases and J by 4 bases, leaving 21 bases between them. Germline CDR1 SGHKS, CDR2 YYEKEE (reference sequence). The CDR3 extends over 16 amino acids. CDR3 nucleotides: TGTGCCAGCCAAAAGAGGGACGGGAGCGTGTACAATGAGCAGTTCTTC. Its translation: CASQKRDGSVYNEQFF.

The V call is TRBV10-2, the J call TRBJ2-1; 12 bases line up with TRBD1. CDR1 WSHSY and CDR2 SAAADI come from the germline V gene. The CDR3 is 16 residues long. V lost 2 bases and J lost 8; bases outside the gene matches: 7. CDR3 DNA sequence: TGCGCCAGCAGTGAGATCCCGGGACAGGGGGCGGATGAGCAGTTCTTC. This translates into CASSEIPGQGADEQFF.